This T cell receptor (beta chain) was observed in a study of T-cell reconstitution after alpha-beta-depleted transplantation in children (dated by TCRdb to about 2016). Turning to the overall study: Using TCR repertoire profiling, the study quantitatively followed how T-cell immune reconstitution unfolded in children after TCRalphabeta/CD19-depleted allogeneic hematopoietic cell transplantation. The paper's findings and limits, for the study overall: Apparently early alphabetaT-cell count recovery about two months after transplant reportedly relied on only several hundred rapidly expanded clones derived from non-depleted graft cells. In some patients, the high TCRbeta diversity seen at day 60 was put down to recipient T cells and intrathymic progenitors that had survived conditioning. Hyperexpanded clone frequencies declined over subsequent months; after one year, T-cell counts and TCRbeta diversity were mostly attributed to newly produced T cells.

Receptors were amplified or captured by PCR. Sequencing was carried out with an Illumina HiSeq 2500. Molecular barcoding was employed in the preparation of TCR libraries, with unique molecular identifiers being used to normalize TCRbeta repertoire quantification. TCRdb redid the processing of the public reads, applying fastp at Q25 and MiXCR, and retained in-frame beta chains. Entries that share a CDR3 protein sequence are merged under the most common genes and DNA. This sample lists about 440,000 distinct CDR3 sequences; over 40% were detected once. The ten top clones hold 27% of the sample. Comments on this clonotype: The specificity of this receptor is unknown. Base-call qualities are not available, and no considerably larger clone is one nucleotide away.

The treatment or condition label of this sample denotes: allogeneic hematopoietic cell transplantation with graft depleted of TCRalphabeta T cells and CD19 B cells. The transplant recipients were children given TCRalphabeta/CD19-depleted allogeneic hematopoietic cell grafts. The CDR3 starts with the cysteine, ends with the phenylalanine, and has 15 residues. The CDR3 DNA has 45 bases and is translated from base 1. V is reduced by 1 base and J by 2 bases, leaving a spacing of 12 bases between them. CDR1 and CDR2 are drawn from the germline V gene: SGHTA, FQGTGA. The V and J genes are TRBV7-3 and TRBJ2-7, with TRBD2 tentatively as D gene (5 bases match). The material sequenced was PBMCs, taken before TCRalphabeta/CD19-depleted stem cell transplant. The sequence derives from a girl aged 2 to 10 with aplastic anemia, due to receive a stem cell transplant. The CDR3 region: CASSLSSPEAYEQYF. The DNA reads TGTGCCAGCAGCTTAAGTTCCCCGGAGGCCTACGAGCAGTACTTC.